What follows is one TCR beta chain and its context. The antigen is unknown. The CDR3 is made up of 15 amino acids. J was trimmed by 2 bases and V by 4 bases; bases with no gene match: 4. Germline CDR1 reads SNHLY; CDR2 reads FYNNEI. This record comes from a study of cytomegalovirus exposure and HLA in healthy donors. Points from the study as a whole: In the approximately 120 validation repertoires, a later analysis found that first-cohort TCR clusters tended to co-occur.

The table came from immunoSEQ multiplex PCR; TCRdb's copy has only in-frame clones and leaves some out. The data contain 35,000 to 50,000 clones, 90% to 95% of them seen just once; the ten biggest clones take up less than 2.5%. V gene TRBV2 combines with J gene TRBJ1-4, with 7 positions matching TRBD1. Sequences were obtained from PBMCs. This TCR was sampled from a woman in her late teens or twenties in good health and CMV-seronegative. CDR3 nucleotide sequence: TGTGCCAGCAGTGGTTTAGGGGGCACTAATGAAAAACTGTTTTTT. It encodes CASSGLGGTNEKLFF.